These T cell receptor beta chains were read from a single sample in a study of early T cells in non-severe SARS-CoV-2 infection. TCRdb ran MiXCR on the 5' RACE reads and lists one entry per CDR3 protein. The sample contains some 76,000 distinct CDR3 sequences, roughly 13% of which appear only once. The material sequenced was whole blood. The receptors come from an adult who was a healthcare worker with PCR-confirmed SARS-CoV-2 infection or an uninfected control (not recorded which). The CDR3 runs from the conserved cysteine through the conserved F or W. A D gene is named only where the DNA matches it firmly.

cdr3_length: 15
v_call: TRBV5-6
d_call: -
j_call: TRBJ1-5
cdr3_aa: CASSAYRQSNQPQHF

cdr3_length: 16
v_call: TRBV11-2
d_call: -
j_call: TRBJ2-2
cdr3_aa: CASSLMAGFNTGELFF

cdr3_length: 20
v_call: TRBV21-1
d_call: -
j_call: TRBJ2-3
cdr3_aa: CASSKGDPGRLPYPTDTQYF

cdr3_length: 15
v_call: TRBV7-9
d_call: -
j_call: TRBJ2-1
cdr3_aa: CASSLFPKGINEQFF

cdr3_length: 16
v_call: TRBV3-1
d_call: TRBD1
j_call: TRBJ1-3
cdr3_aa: CASSQGTGPSGNTIYF

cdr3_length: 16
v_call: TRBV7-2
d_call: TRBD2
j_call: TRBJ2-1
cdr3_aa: CASRPRLGGGYNEQFF

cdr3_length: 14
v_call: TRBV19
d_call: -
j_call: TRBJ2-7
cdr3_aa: CASSYRENSYEQYF

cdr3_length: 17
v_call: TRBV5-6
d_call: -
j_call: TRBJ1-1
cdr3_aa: CASSYGQTLNLNTEAFF

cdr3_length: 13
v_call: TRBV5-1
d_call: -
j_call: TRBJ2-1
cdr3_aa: CASRIGGANEQFF

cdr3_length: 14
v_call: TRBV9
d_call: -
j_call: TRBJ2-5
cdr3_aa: CASSVGSWTETQYF

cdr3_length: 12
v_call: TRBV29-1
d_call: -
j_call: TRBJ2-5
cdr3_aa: CSVEDRQETQYF

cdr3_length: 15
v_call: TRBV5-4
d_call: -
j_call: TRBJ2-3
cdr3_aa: CASSLLTSPADTQYF

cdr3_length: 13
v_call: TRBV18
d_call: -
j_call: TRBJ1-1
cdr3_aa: CASSPNSGEGAFF

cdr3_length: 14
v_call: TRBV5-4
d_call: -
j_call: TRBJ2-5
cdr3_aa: CASSANNEGKTQYF

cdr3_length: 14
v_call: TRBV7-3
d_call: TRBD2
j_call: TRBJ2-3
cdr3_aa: CASSLRASGGTQYF

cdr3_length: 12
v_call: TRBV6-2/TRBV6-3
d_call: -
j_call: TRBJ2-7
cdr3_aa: CASSYWKDVQYF

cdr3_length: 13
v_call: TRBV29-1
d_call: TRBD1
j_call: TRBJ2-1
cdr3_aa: CSVFNRGSNEQFF

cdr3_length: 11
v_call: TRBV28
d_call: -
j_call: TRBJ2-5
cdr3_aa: CASTSEETQYF

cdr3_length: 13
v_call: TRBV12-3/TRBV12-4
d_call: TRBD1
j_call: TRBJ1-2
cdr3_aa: CASSPGQGYGYTF

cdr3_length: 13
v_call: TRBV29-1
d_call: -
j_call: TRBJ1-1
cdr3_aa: CSVESAPGAWAFF

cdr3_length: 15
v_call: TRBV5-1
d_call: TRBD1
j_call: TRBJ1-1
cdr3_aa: CASSMRGTGNTEAFF

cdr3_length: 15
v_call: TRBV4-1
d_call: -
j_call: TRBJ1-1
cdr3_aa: CASSQEGTGLTEAFF

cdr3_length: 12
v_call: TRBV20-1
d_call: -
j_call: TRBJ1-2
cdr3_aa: CSASLGAEGYTF

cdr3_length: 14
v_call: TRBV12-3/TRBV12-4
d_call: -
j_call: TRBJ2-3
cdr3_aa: CASSYRSGTDTQYF

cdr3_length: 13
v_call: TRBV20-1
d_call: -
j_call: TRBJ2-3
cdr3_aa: CSVVYQERDTQYF

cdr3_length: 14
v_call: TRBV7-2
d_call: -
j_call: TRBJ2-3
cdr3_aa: CASSGRQGGDTQYF

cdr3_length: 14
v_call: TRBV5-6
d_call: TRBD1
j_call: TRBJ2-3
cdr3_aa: CASTGTGYTDTQYF